This T cell receptor (beta chain) was identified during a study of shared clonotypes between healthy human individuals. Study outcomes and limitations: Sequencing depth was expected to influence donor clonotype sharing.

This CDR3 has 13 amino acids. Germline loops: CDR1 SGHRS, CDR2 YFSETQ. Germline trimming cut 5 bases from V and 2 bases from J; bases unmatched to any gene: 2. Every subset had its genomic DNA shared out evenly among several immunoSEQ plates. Profiling relied on immunoSEQ multiplex PCR, and the TCRdb table lists in-frame clones only, not all of them. The sample records about 450,000 clones, about 76% being singletons. Points on this clone: As yet, its antigen is unknown.

The TCR originated in a middle-aged woman in good health. Some clones in this sample may be carry-over from other donors' samples. This chain uses TRBV5-1 with TRBJ2-5; the match to TRBD2 covers 8 bases. Sequencing was done on a sample of PBMCs. CDR3 protein: CASRSGGQETQYF. The CDR3 DNA sequence: TGCGCCAGCAGGAGCGGGGGTCAAGAGACCCAGTACTTC.